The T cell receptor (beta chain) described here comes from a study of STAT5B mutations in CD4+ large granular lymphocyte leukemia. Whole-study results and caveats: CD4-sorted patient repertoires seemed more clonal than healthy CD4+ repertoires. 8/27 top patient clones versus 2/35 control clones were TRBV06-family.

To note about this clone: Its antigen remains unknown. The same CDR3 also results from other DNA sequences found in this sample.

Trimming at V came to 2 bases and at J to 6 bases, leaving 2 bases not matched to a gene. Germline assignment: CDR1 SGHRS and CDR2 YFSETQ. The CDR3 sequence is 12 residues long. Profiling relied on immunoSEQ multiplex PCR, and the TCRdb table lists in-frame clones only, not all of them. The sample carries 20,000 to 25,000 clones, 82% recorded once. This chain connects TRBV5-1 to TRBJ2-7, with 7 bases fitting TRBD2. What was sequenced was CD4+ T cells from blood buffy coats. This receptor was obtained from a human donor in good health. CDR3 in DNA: TGCGCCAGCAGCTTCTCGGGAGGCGAGCAGTACTTC. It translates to CASSFSGGEQYF.